The present entry profiles one TCR beta chain with its context. V was cut by 4 bases and J by 0 bases, with 10 bases left in between. Germline V gene data show CDR1 as SGHNT and CDR2 as YENEEA. The CDR3 has 15 amino acids. These data belong to a study of patients and donors after allogeneic stem cell transplantation. TCRdb called the RT-PCR reads again in MiXCR, with one record for every CDR3 protein. The profile covers roughly 960,000 distinct CDR3 sequences, with about a sixth appearing a single time and around 6% taken by the ten largest. Material: blood, either unsorted or a sorted T cell fraction (not recorded which). The clonotype originates from a human donor who was either an allogeneic HSCT recipient or a stem cell or donor lymphocyte infusion donor (not recorded which). It is not recorded whose cells these are; they may come from a transplant donor. The chain links TRBV11-3 to TRBJ1-3; D may be TRBD1 (6 bases). Here the CDR3 DNA reads TGTGCCAGCAGCTCGACAGGTACCTCTGGAAACACCATATATTTT. Amino acid sequence: CASSSTGTSGNTIYF. The full variable domain, with the rest looked up from reference TRBV11-3 and TRBJ1-3, is EAGVVQSPRYKIIEKKQPVAFWCNPISGHNTLYWYLQNLGQGPELLIRYENEEAVDDSQLPKDRFSAERLKGVDSTLKIQPAELGDSAVYLCASSSTGTSGNTIYFGEGSWLTVV.